This T cell receptor beta chain was sequenced in a study of Tregs in tolerant kidney transplant recipients. The wider study: CD4+CD25+CD127- cells came from approximately three-day belatacept mixed lymphocyte reactions, some with 5-day graft donor restimulation.

V was pared by 1 base and J by 9 bases, with 16 bases between. The CDR3 is 15 amino acids. Germline values: CDR1 SGHAT, CDR2 FQNNGV. Study-level points and caveats: Tregs expanded with activated donor B cells seemed most donor-specific.

To note about this clone: Its antigen is not known.

TCRdb's copy holds only in-frame clones and misses some; the assay was immunoSEQ multiplex PCR. The repertoire consists of around 30,000 clones, with 82% occurring once and the leading ten covering 2% to 2.5%. This clonotype originated in a human donor in good health. Sequenced input: Tregs from blood cultured with allogeneic cells. The chain links TRBV11-2 to TRBJ2-1; perhaps TRBD2 as D (6 bases). CDR3 in DNA: TGTGCCAGCAGCTTAGCGCCTAGCGTAGTAAGTGAGCAGTTCTTC. Encoded protein: CASSLAPSVVSEQFF.